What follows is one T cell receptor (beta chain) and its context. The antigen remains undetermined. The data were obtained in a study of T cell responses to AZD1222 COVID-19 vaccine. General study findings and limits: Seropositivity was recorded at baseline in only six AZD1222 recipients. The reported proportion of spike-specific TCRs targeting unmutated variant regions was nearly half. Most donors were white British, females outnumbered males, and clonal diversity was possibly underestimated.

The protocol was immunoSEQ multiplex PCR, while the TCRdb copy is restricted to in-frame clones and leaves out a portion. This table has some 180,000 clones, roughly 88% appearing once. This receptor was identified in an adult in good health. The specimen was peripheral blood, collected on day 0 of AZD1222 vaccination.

CDR3 in DNA: TGCGCCAGCAGCTTGATAGCGCTTTCCTACGAGCAGTACTTC. This gives the protein CASSLIALSYEQYF. The rearrangement links TRBV5-1 to TRBJ2-7; weak D call: TRBD2 (5 bases). V dropped 1 base and J dropped 1 base, with 9 bases sitting between them. The CDR3 loop spans 14 amino acids. CDR1 SGHRS and CDR2 YFSETQ come from the germline V gene.